A selection of T cell receptor beta chains follows, all from one sample in a study of Graves' ophthalmopathy and Graves' hyperthyroidism. TCRdb re-called the multiplex PCR reads through MiXCR, storing one row per CDR3 protein. The sample shows 150,000 to 200,000 distinct CDR3 sequences, about two fifths of them seen only once. Source material: peripheral blood. The receptors here all came from a man aged 25-45 years with Graves' ophthalmopathy. The CDR3 runs from the conserved cysteine through the conserved F or W. D genes are given only for firm matches. Rows may omit the clone size; those that give it use once, few, many or a size class.

CDR3 length	V gene	J gene	clone size	D gene	CDR3 protein	CDR3 DNA
13	TRBV6-1	TRBJ1-6	.	.	CASNWDKDSPLHF	TGTGCCAGCAACTGGGACAAGGATTCACCCCTCCACTTT
20	TRBV12-3/TRBV12-4	TRBJ1-5	.	TRBD1	CASSLSAFPAGTVSNQPQHF	TGTGCCAGCAGTTTATCAGCCTTCCCAGCCGGGACAGTTAGCAATCAGCCCCAGCATTTT
13	TRBV6-1	TRBJ1-5	many	.	CASSEMGQVPQHF	TGTGCCAGCAGTGAAATGGGGCAGGTGCCCCAGCATTTT
14	TRBV4-1	TRBJ1-1	many	.	CASSAGTPITEAFF	TGCGCCAGCAGCGCGGGGACACCAATCACTGAAGCTTTCTTT
14	TRBV6-2/TRBV6-3	TRBJ1-3	.	.	CASGSGGPRNTIYF	TGTGCCAGCGGCTCTGGGGGTCCCCGGAACACCATATATTTT
14	TRBV10-3	TRBJ1-6	many	TRBD1	CAITSGQGVSPLHF	TGTGCCATCACCTCGGGACAGGGGGTGTCACCCCTCCACTTT
15	TRBV6-5	TRBJ1-1	.	TRBD1	CASSYYRTGSTEAFF	TGTGCCAGCAGTTACTACAGGACAGGGAGCACTGAAGCTTTCTTT
15	TRBV7-2	TRBJ2-6	many	.	CASSLARAGANVLTF	TGTGCCAGCAGCTTAGCCAGGGCTGGGGCCAACGTCCTGACTTTC
10	TRBV28	TRBJ1-2	few	.	CATASQGYTF	TGTGCCACCGCCTCCCAGGGCTACACCTTC
14	TRBV9	TRBJ1-5	once	.	CASSVSPGNQPQHF	TGTGCCAGCAGCGTAAGTCCCGGAAATCAGCCCCAGCATTTT
19	TRBV24-1	TRBJ2-6	many	TRBD1	CATSDARQGPPSGANVLTF	TGTGCCACCAGTGATGCTCGACAGGGGCCTCCCTCTGGGGCCAACGTCCTGACTTTC